This is a list of T cell receptor delta chains from one sample in a study of gamma-delta chains in newborns, infants, children. TCRdb re-processed the reads via CATT. The sample includes roughly 11,000 delta-chain clones, approximately 8.2% seen only once; the top ten take approximately 3.8%. The sequenced sample consisted of blood. The receptor source for this set is a child who was a newborn, infant or young child, either healthy, febrile or measles-vaccinated (not recorded which). The CDR3 runs from the conserved cysteine through the conserved F or W. Some rows mark clone size as missing; the rest say once, few, many or name a class of expanded clone.

abundance	v_gene	CDR3aa
-	TRDV2	CACDPVLGDTPGDKLIF
medium-sized	TRDV2	CACDKVAGGYGYTDKLIF
few	TRDV2	CACDTVGGYPLTAQLFF
-	TRDV2	CACDTLQAASADKLIF
-	TRDV2	CACDTVGGYGDKLIF
few	TRDV2	CACDPPLGFWDTRQMFF
-	TRDV2	CACDTMGDADYTDKLIF
few	TRDV2	CACDTMGDIGDKLIF
-	TRDV1	CALGDPSPAWGILSDKLIF
-	TRDV2	CACVELGDKGTDKLIF
few	TRDV2	CACNSLGDTHTDKLIF
medium-sized	TRDV2	CACDTVSPYWGIREGESTDKLIF
few	TRDV2	CACDPIQGLPKSTGGPTDKLIF
few	TRAV29/DV5	CAASLTAGTGNRPTDKLIF
-	TRDV2	CACDTWGRTDKLIF
few	TRDV2	CACDTVGISLTAQLFF
few	TRDV2	CACDTVQSGGLLYTDKLIF
-	TRDV2	CACDTVLQGWGIGYTDKLIF
-	TRDV2	CACDTLGDSDKLIF
few	TRDV2	CACDTVSWGTTPDTDKLIF
-	TRDV1	CALVPSTYWGMGRDDKLIF
-	TRDV1	CALGEYLAFGTGGYQYTDKLIF
few	TRDV2	CACDTVGDTRTRAARPLIF
medium-sized	TRDV2	CACDTLGGTDKLIF
few	TRDV2	CACDTVGTGGTGTAQLFF
few	TRDV2	CACDMVGDTESSDKLIF
-	TRDV2	CACDTVLRYGGTDKLIF
few	TRDV2	CACDTALSGGFPKLIF
-	TRDV2	CACDLTGDTSSWDTRQMFF
medium-sized	TRDV2	CACDKLGASTDKLIF
-	TRDV2	CACDALKGIGGYRELIF
few	TRDV1	CALAEPPSSDKLIF
few	TRDV2	CAYDVLGDQHTDKLIF
-	TRDV2	CACDTVALGVTPSSWDTRQMFF
few	TRDV2	CACDTWGIQDDKLIF
few	TRDV2	CACESLGDTTDKLIF
-	TRDV2	CACDTLLGDPHYTDKLIF
few	TRDV2	CACDTVSRGASSWDTRQMFF
few	TRAV29/DV5	CAAIYPVFRRLGGRSTDKLIF
-	TRDV2	CACDTGGTLGASWDTRQMFF
few	TRDV2	CACDPLSTDKLIF
-	TRDV2	CACDTLGTGGYAPDKLIF
medium-sized	TRDV2	CACDTLGGEGDTSYTDKLIF
few	TRDV2	CACDTVGGHGYTDKLIF
-	TRDV2	CACDTLLSGPSTGDTGMGTDKLIF
-	TRDV2	CACDTLGTYTGKLIF
few	TRDV2	CACHVLGDSSSWDTRQMFF
few	TRDV2	CACDTLLVADRLIF
few	TRDV2	CACDTVETGGYWAAQLFF
few	TRDV2	CACDTLWGIPNDKLIF
medium-sized	TRDV1	CALGERDFLRGGTAQLFF